The 9 T cell receptor beta chains presented below share a single source sample, sequenced in a study of identical twins (dated by TCRdb to 2016 to 2017). Receptor libraries were prepared by 5' RACE. These reads were obtained on an Illumina HiSeq 2000. TCRdb passed the public sequencing reads through fastp at Q25 and MiXCR, retaining productive beta sequences. Each record represents a unique CDR3 protein, reported with the most common genes and DNA among its rows. The sample table shows around 500,000 distinct CDR3 sequences, and 11% to 15% are seen once. Jointly, the top ten make up 0.5% to 0.65% of the sample. The data also belong to a second study, concerning yellow fever vaccine responses in identical twins.

Specimen: CD4+ T cells sorted from blood. The receptors stem from a woman younger than 35 in good health.

The chain links TRBV6-6 to TRBJ2-7; maybe TRBD2 (6 bases). Germline lookup yields CDR1 MNHNY and CDR2 SVGAGI (reference sequence). V was cut by 2 bases and J by 6 bases, with 11 bases left in between. The CDR3 sequence is 13 residues long. The CDR3 DNA follows: TGTGCCAGCAGTTACGGGGAGGCGCCCGAGCAGTACTTC. This gives the protein CASSYGEAPEQYF.

This clonotype was counted only a few times. The genes are TRBV21-1 and TRBJ2-1; the table's D call TRBD1 went unverified against the DNA. TRBV21-1 is a pseudogene. The CDR3 is 14 amino acids. The CDR3 DNA follows: TGTGCCAGCAGCATACTTACAGGTGACAATGAGCAGTTCTTC. Amino acids: CASSILTGDNEQFF.

This clonotype was seen a handful of times. This chain uses TRBV19 with TRBJ2-7; the D is unclear. Between the trimmed V and J ends, which lost 3 bases and 3 bases, there was a span of 15 bases. The CDR3 sequence is 15 residues long. Germline CDR1 LNHDA, CDR2 SQIVND (reference sequence). The CDR3, as DNA: TGTGCCAGTAGTATGATGGGCAGCTTAGGCTACGAGCAGTACTTC. Translated, it gives CASSMMGSLGYEQYF.

There are a few counts of this clonotype. The genes are TRBV6-2 or TRBV6-3 and TRBJ2-2, with 12 bases identical to TRBD1. V gave up 7 bases and J gave up 6 bases; unmatched junction bases: 9. The CDR3 totals 16 residues. The germline V gene has CDR1 MNHEY and CDR2 SVGEGT. CDR3 amino acids: CASTHGGTGGSGELFF. CDR3 nucleotide sequence: TGTGCCAGCACCCACGGGGGGACAGGGGGCTCCGGGGAGCTGTTTTTT.

The table lists this clonotype with many counts. The chain carries TRBV12-3 or TRBV12-4 and TRBJ1-1; possibly TRBD1 for D (5 bases). The V end lost 6 bases, the J end lost 1 base, and 15 bases lay between the germline ends. The CDR3 covers 15 residues. The CDR3 loop is CASSLGSTGNTEAFF. CDR3 nucleotide sequence: TGTGCCAGCAGCCTAGGGTCTACAGGGAACACTGAAGCTTTCTTT.

A few counts support this clonotype. A junction end diverges from the germline sequence, so it may reflect a read error. This rearrangement joins TRBV20-1 to TRBJ2-2; D ambiguous. The CDR3 length is 14 residues. Germline CDR1 DFQATT, CDR2 SNEGSKA (reference sequence). Here the CDR3 DNA reads TGCAGTGCTAGACCGGACCTCCGGACCGCGGAGCTGTTTTTT. Translation gives CSARPDLRTAELFF.

V and J are TRBV5-1 and TRBJ2-2; TRBD2 matches at 13 bases. Germline trimming cut 2 bases from V and 6 bases from J; bases unmatched to any gene: 10. Germline V gene lookup returns CDR1 SGHRS and CDR2 YFSETQ. This CDR3 contains 18 residues. The CDR3 loop reads CASSFSTSGGRVAGELFF. The DNA of the CDR3 is TGCGCCAGCAGCTTCTCGACTAGCGGGGGGAGAGTCGCCGGGGAGCTGTTTTTT.

This clonotype has a handful of counts. The CDR3 spells CASSPIDTARNTEAFF. CDR3 coding DNA: TGCGCCAGCAGCCCGATTGACACCGCAAGGAACACTGAAGCTTTCTTT. The rearrangement uses TRBV5-1 and TRBJ1-1; no clear D gene. The V gene's germline CDR1 is SGHRS and CDR2 YFSETQ. The V and J ends lost 4 bases and 1 base respectively, with 17 bases between them. The CDR3 is 16 amino acids.

In this sample, this clonotype turned up many times. This chain connects TRBV10-3 to TRBJ2-7; 9 bases are a match to TRBD1. The CDR3 is 15 residues long. CDR1 is ENHRY and CDR2 is SYGVKD in the germline V gene. Losses at the gene ends were 6 bases for V and 4 bases for J; bases not matched to a gene: 10. CDR3 coding DNA: TGTGCCATCAGAAACAGCTTGGACAGGGGTTACGAGCAGTACTTC. Protein: CAIRNSLDRGYEQYF.